Following are 7 T cell receptor beta chains from one sample sequenced in a study of T cells expressing NK-cell markers. After re-calling the 5' RACE reads, TCRdb lists one entry per CDR3 protein, DNA absent. This sample contains approximately 550,000 distinct CDR3 sequences. Sequenced material: blood T cells: a sorted CD56 or NKG2C T cell subset, CD4+ or CD8+ T cells, or bulk PBMC T cells (not recorded which). Receptors were obtained from a man aged 18 to 29 in good health.

The chain links TRBV25-1 to TRBJ1-2. Germline lookup yields CDR1 MGHDK and CDR2 SYGVNS. This CDR3 spans 13 amino acids. The CDR3 protein is CASSEYATGGYTF.

V gene TRBV20-1 combines with J gene TRBJ2-1; the D call of TRBD2 rests on TCRdb alone, since no DNA is present to check it. The CDR3 consists of 21 residues. Germline CDR1 DFQATT, CDR2 SNEGSKA (reference sequence). CDR3 loop: CSARVALSGTSERFSYNEQFF.

The chain has TRBV24-1 and TRBJ2-5; TCRdb gives TRBD1 as the D gene, but with no DNA this cannot be confirmed. This CDR3 region has 13 residues. CDR1 KGHDR and CDR2 SFDVKD come from the germline V gene. The CDR3 here is CATSDSGQETQYF.

The J gene is TRBJ2-1, the V gene TRBV24-1; TCRdb designates TRBD2, a call that cannot be tested without DNA. Germline V lookup: CDR1 KGHDR, CDR2 SFDVKD. The CDR3 is made up of 14 amino acids. This chain's CDR3 is CATGELAGSLLQFF.

The genes are TRBV11-2 and TRBJ2-5; TCRdb names TRBD1, which stays unverified in the absence of DNA. Germline V gene sequence: CDR1 SGHAT, CDR2 FQNNGV. The CDR3 has 15 residues. The chain's CDR3 is CASSVGGGWGETQYF. Using reference TRBV11-2 and TRBJ2-5 for the parts outside the CDR3, the full variable domain is EAGVAQSPRYKIIEKRQSVAFWCNPISGHATLYWYQQILGQGPKLLIQFQNNGVVDDSQLPKDRFSAERLKGVDSTLKIQPAKLEDSAVYLCASSVGGGWGETQYFGPGTRLLVL.

The rearrangement joins TRBV7-9 to TRBJ2-5; TCRdb designates TRBD1, a call that cannot be tested without DNA. CDR1 is SEHNR, CDR2 FQNEAQ, per germline (reference sequence). The CDR3 has 14 residues. CDR3 sequence reads: CASSQNRAQETQYF.

This chain uses TRBV6-2 or TRBV6-3 with TRBJ2-1; TCRdb designates TRBD2, a call that cannot be tested without DNA. CDR1 and CDR2 (germline): MNHEY, SVGEGT. The CDR3 is 17 amino acids. CDR3 in amino acids: CASSYSLAGGSSDEQFF.